Listed here are 20 T cell receptor beta chains from one sample, sequenced in a study of T-cell reconstitution after alpha-beta-depleted transplantation in children. The TCRbeta library was prepared with unique molecular identifiers. TCRdb processed the PCR reads anew with MiXCR; each CDR3 protein has one entry. The repertoire holds around 200,000 distinct CDR3 sequences, with 11% as singletons. The sample consisted of PBMCs, taken before TCRalphabeta/CD19-depleted stem cell transplant. The source of these receptors is a child younger than two with acute myeloid leukemia, due to receive a stem cell transplant.

This clonotype was seen ten or more times. This rearrangement joins TRBV20-1 to TRBJ1-2; 8 bases are shared with TRBD1. The CDR3 consists of 14 residues. CDR1 and CDR2 from the germline V gene are DFQATT and SNEGSKA (reference sequence). J lost 6 bases, V lost 3 bases, and 9 bases had no gene match. In DNA, the CDR3 is TGCAGTGCTAGCTCCGGACAGGGTATCGATGGCTACACCTTC. Its translation: CSASSGQGIDGYTF.

This sequence joins TRBV14 and TRBJ2-7; 8 positions agree with TRBD1. Trimming removed 6 bases from V and 1 base from J; junction bases left unmatched: 8. CDR3 length: 15 amino acids. Germline CDR1 reads SGHDN; CDR2 reads FVKESK. This chain's CDR3 is CASSLTGGISYEQYF. CDR3 DNA: TGTGCCAGCAGTCTAACAGGGGGAATTTCCTACGAGCAGTACTTC.

This clonotype was picked up many times. The chain links TRBV9 to TRBJ2-1, with TRBD2 matching 9 bases. The ends lost 4 bases at V and 6 bases at J; junction bases unmatched: 8. Germline-derived CDR1 and CDR2 are SGDLS and YYNGEE. CDR3 length equals 15 residues. CDR3 DNA sequence: TGTGCCAGCAGCTACACCGGGACTAGCATCAATGAGCAGTTCTTC. This translates into CASSYTGTSINEQFF.

Details on this clonotype: With a much larger clone just one base away, this may be a read error. It is likely a read error, because the conserved phenylalanine at the end of the CDR3 is missing. It is unclear where the CDR3 begins or ends on the DNA, so no DNA is shown, and the CDR3 is as TCRdb lists it. This sequence joins TRBV21-1 and TRBJ2-1; the D call TRBD1 from the table was never checked on the DNA. TRBV21-1 is annotated as a pseudogene. Including both end residues, the CDR3 is 17 amino acids long. CDR3 loop: CASSKQTGGPLYNEQFS.

The V and J genes are TRBV12-3 or TRBV12-4 and TRBJ1-5, with D tentatively TRBD1 (5 bases). This CDR3 comprises 10 residues. Trimming cost V 8 bases and J 10 bases, with 9 bases left between them. The CDR3 DNA follows: TGTGCCAGCGGGACTCACCCCCAGCATTTT. Its translation is CASGTHPQHF.

There are many counts of this clonotype. The rearrangement links TRBV4-1 to TRBJ1-4, with D hard to call. Germline-derived CDR1 and CDR2 are MGHRA and YSYEKL. This CDR3 contains 17 residues. V lost 0 bases and J lost 0, with 11 bases in between. CDR3 nucleotides: TGCGCCAGCAGCCAAGAGTTCGGCTCGGCAACTAATGAAAAACTGTTTTTT. This encodes CASSQEFGSATNEKLFF.

This clonotype was recorded at least ten times. V is TRBV20-1 and J is TRBJ2-3; 10 bases line up with TRBD2. CDR1 and CDR2 from the germline V gene are DFQATT and SNEGSKA (reference sequence). Trimming removed 3 bases from V and 5 bases from J; junction bases left unmatched: 5. The CDR3 sequence is 14 residues long. CDR3 DNA: TGCAGTGCTAGCCCAGCGGGGGGGGTAGATACGCAGTATTTT. Amino acid sequence: CSASPAGGVDTQYF.

This clonotype was observed at least ten times. The J gene is TRBJ2-3, the V gene TRBV7-9; maybe TRBD1 (5 bases). Germline lookup yields CDR1 SEHNR and CDR2 FQNEAQ (reference sequence). Trimming took 2 bases from V and 5 from J, leaving 17 bases between them. The CDR3 length is 16 residues. The DNA for the CDR3 is TGTGCCAGCAGCTTAATGCGTCAGGGAAAGAAAGATACGCAGTATTTT. Residues: CASSLMRQGKKDTQYF.

This clonotype was observed at least ten times. The rearrangement joins TRBV27 to TRBJ2-2, with D tentatively TRBD1 (5 bases). V was pared by 6 bases and J by 2 bases, with 7 bases between. Germline V gene lookup returns CDR1 MNHEY and CDR2 SMNVEV (reference sequence). The CDR3 runs 13 residues. CDR3 sequence: CASRTENTGELFF. CDR3 DNA: TGTGCCAGCAGGACAGAAAACACCGGGGAGCTGTTTTTT.

This clonotype was seen ten or more times. This CDR3 reads CASSFKVNTDTQYF. CDR3 in DNA: TGTGCCAGCAGTTTCAAGGTTAACACAGATACGCAGTATTTT. The V gene is TRBV12-3 or TRBV12-4, the J gene TRBJ2-3; no firm D call. The CDR3 is made up of 14 amino acids. V lost 3 bases to trimming and J lost 2 bases, with 9 bases between them.

This clonotype was seen many times. The chain uses TRBV5-1 and TRBJ2-1; D remains ambiguous. The V gene lost 2 bases and the J gene lost 8 bases, with 11 bases spanning the gap. This CDR3 comprises 13 residues. Germline V CDR1 and CDR2: SGHRS, YFSETQ. In DNA, the CDR3 is TGCGCCAGCAGCTTTGGGCGGTTCGATGAGCAGTTCTTC. This translates into CASSFGRFDEQFF.

The gene calls are TRBV11-2 and TRBJ1-2; 7 bases are shared with TRBD1. Trimming cost V 5 bases and J 6 bases; bases outside gene matches: 9. This CDR3 comprises 14 residues. The germline CDR1 and CDR2 sequences are SGHAT and FQNNGV. As DNA, the CDR3 is TGTGCCAGCAGCCCGACAGGGTACATCGATGGCTACACCTTC. Protein product: CASSPTGYIDGYTF.

This clonotype has ten or more counts. The genes are TRBV12-3 or TRBV12-4 and TRBJ1-1; 7 nucleotides align to TRBD1. This CDR3 is built from 12 residues. J was trimmed by 7 bases and V by 7 bases; bases with no gene match: 6. CDR3 in amino acids: CASTPGGDEAFF. The CDR3 nucleotides are TGTGCCAGCACCCCAGGGGGGGATGAAGCTTTCTTT.

This clonotype has a count of ten or more. In DNA form, the CDR3 reads TGTGCCACCAGCAGAGCCGGAAGGGTCCGTAGCGGGGAGCTGTTTTTT. Its protein product is CATSRAGRVRSGELFF. The rearrangement joins TRBV15 to TRBJ2-2; D remains ambiguous. The germline gives CDR1 LNHNV, CDR2 YYDKDF (reference sequence). This CDR3 is built from 16 residues. The germline V and J ends were trimmed by 1 base and 7 bases, with 16 bases remaining between them.

There are many counts of this clonotype. The gene calls are TRBV20-1 and TRBJ2-5; TRBD2 is a possible D gene (6 bases). Germline values: CDR1 DFQATT, CDR2 SNEGSKA (reference sequence). The CDR3 length is 12 residues. The germline V and J ends were trimmed by 2 bases and 3 bases, with 7 bases remaining between them. The CDR3 is CSARPGEETQYF. The CDR3 DNA sequence: TGCAGTGCTAGACCGGGAGAAGAGACCCAGTACTTC.

About this clonotype: A much larger clone lies a single base off, so this may be a read error. V is TRBV29-1 and J is TRBJ1-1; D is unresolved. V lost 0 bases, J lost 8 bases, and 13 bases lay in between. The CDR3 length is 13 residues. Germline V gene lookup returns CDR1 SQVTM and CDR2 ANQGSEA. The CDR3 DNA follows: TGCAGCGTTGAAGATCTATGGGCATCCGAAGCTTTCTTT. It codes for CSVEDLWASEAFF.

This clonotype was seen repeatedly, ten times or more. The chain joins TRBV2 to TRBJ2-1; no firm D call. The CDR3 consists of 10 residues. Per germline, CDR1 SNHLY and CDR2 FYNNEI. The V end lost 8 bases, the J end lost 12 bases, and 11 bases lay between the germline ends. The CDR3 is CASGQRMQFF. The CDR3 nucleotides are TGTGCCAGCGGGCAAAGGATGCAGTTCTTC.

This clonotype was counted at least ten times. The V call is TRBV7-9, the J call TRBJ1-4; 9 bases are shared with TRBD1. The V segment lost 4 bases and the J segment 5 bases; nucleotides outside the gene matches: 2. This CDR3 comprises 14 residues. The V gene's germline CDR1 is SEHNR and CDR2 FQNEAQ (reference sequence). CDR3 in amino acids: CASSSDRGNEKLFF. The CDR3 coding sequence is TGTGCCAGCAGCTCCGACAGGGGGAATGAAAAACTGTTTTTT.

This clonotype was observed many times. The genes are TRBV20-1 and TRBJ1-2, with unresolved D. Trimming removed 5 bases from V and 3 bases from J, with 10 bases in between. CDR1 is DFQATT, CDR2 SNEGSKA, per germline (reference sequence). The CDR3 runs to 12 residues. CDR3 loop: CSAPHIYYGYTF. CDR3 coding DNA: TGCAGTGCTCCTCATATATACTATGGCTACACCTTC.

This clonotype was detected ten times or more. The conserved phenylalanine or tryptophan is not found at the CDR3 terminus, so this likely reflects a read error. Because the CDR3's place on the DNA is in doubt, the DNA is left out and the CDR3 is given as listed by TCRdb. The V and J genes are TRBV20-1 and TRBJ2-7; the table's D call, TRBD2, was not checked against the DNA. The CDR3 length is 14 residues, termini included. The germline V gene has CDR1 DFQATT and CDR2 SNEGSKA (reference sequence). CDR3 in amino acids: CSARDGRPGLAGAL.